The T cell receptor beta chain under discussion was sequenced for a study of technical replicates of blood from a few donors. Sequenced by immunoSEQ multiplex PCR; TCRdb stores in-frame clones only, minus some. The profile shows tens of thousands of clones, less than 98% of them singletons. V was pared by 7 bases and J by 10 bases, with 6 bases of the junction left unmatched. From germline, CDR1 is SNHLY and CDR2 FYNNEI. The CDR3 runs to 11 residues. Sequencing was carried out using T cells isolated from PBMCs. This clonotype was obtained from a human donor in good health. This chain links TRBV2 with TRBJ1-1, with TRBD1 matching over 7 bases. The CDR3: CASKTGLIAFF. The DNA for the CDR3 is TGTGCCAGCAAGACAGGGTTAATAGCTTTCTTT.